What follows are 31 T cell receptor beta chains derived from one specimen sequenced in a study of OX40 agonist ivuxolimab in advanced cancers. Sequencing used immunoSEQ multiplex PCR; TCRdb keeps in-frame clones, though not all of them. The sample shows around 70,000 clones, 80% to 95% of them seen only once. The specimen was CD4+ or CD8+ T cells sorted from blood, collected in a trial of the OX40 agonist ivuxolimab. The receptors shown here come from an adult with an advanced solid tumor such as melanoma, head and neck, liver or kidney cancer.

This chain joins TRBV27 and TRBJ1-1; possibly TRBD1 for D (5 bases). Germline-derived CDR1 and CDR2 are MNHEY and SMNVEV (reference sequence). Trimming stripped 3 bases from V and 3 bases from J, with 11 bases between. The CDR3 loop spans 14 amino acids. The DNA of the CDR3 is TGTGCCAGCAGTTTTCGGGGGGAGGACACTGAAGCTTTCTTT. Amino acids: CASSFRGEDTEAFF.

The chain recombines TRBV6-5 with TRBJ2-5; 7 bases are a match to TRBD2. The CDR3 runs 13 residues. The germline CDR1 and CDR2 sequences are MNHEY and SVGAGI. V trimming: 1 base; J trimming: 4 bases; junction bases outside the gene matches: 0. In DNA, the CDR3 is TGTGCCAGCAGTTACTGGGAGGGAGAGACCCAGTACTTC. This codes for CASSYWEGETQYF.

This sequence joins TRBV11-2 and TRBJ1-6, with D uncertain. This CDR3 spans 14 amino acids. Between the trimmed V and J ends, which lost 1 base and 9 bases, there was a span of 10 bases. Germline V gene data show CDR1 as SGHAT and CDR2 as FQNNGV. CDR3 residues: CASSLGAGFSPLHF. CDR3 sequence (DNA): TGTGCCAGCAGCTTAGGAGCCGGATTTTCACCCCTCCACTTT.

The DNA of the CDR3 is TGTGCCAGCAGTACCTCCCCCGGGGTCACCGGGGAGCTGTTTTTT. Encoded protein: CASSTSPGVTGELFF. The chain is built from TRBV6-5 and TRBJ2-2; a possible D gene is TRBD2 (5 bases). CDR3 size: 15 residues. The V gene's germline CDR1 is MNHEY and CDR2 SVGAGI. The V and J ends lost 5 bases and 4 bases respectively, with 14 bases between them.

J is TRBJ2-3 and V is TRBV29-1; no reliable D call. The germline V gene encodes CDR1 SQVTM and CDR2 ANQGSEA. The CDR3 sequence is 12 residues long. V shed 3 bases and J shed 2 bases, with 6 bases lying between them. The CDR3 coding sequence is TGCAGCGTTGAGCCGATCACAGATACGCAGTATTTT. Amino acid sequence: CSVEPITDTQYF.

The rearrangement joins TRBV27 to TRBJ2-1; a weak D match, TRBD1 (6 bases). CDR3 size: 12 residues. V shed 5 bases and J shed 8 bases, with 10 bases lying between them. CDR1 is MNHEY, CDR2 SMNVEV, per germline (reference sequence). The DNA of the CDR3 is TGTGCCAGCAGTCTACAGGGCGATGAGCAGTTCTTC. This encodes CASSLQGDEQFF.

This rearrangement joins TRBV4-3 to TRBJ1-2; 11 bases agree with TRBD1. V lost 5 bases to trimming and J lost 6 bases; unmatched junction nucleotides: 5. The CDR3 has 14 amino acids. Germline V CDR1 and CDR2: LGHNA, YSLEER. The CDR3 loop reads CASSYGTGGDGYTF. The CDR3 DNA reads TGCGCCAGCAGCTACGGGACAGGGGGAGATGGCTACACCTTC.

The chain links TRBV4-1 to TRBJ1-6; a weak D match, TRBD1 (5 bases). Germline lookup yields CDR1 MGHRA and CDR2 YSYEKL. The CDR3 is 14 amino acids. Deletions cut 0 bases from V and 9 bases from J, with 9 bases between. CDR3 amino acids: CASSQESGGSPLHF. In DNA, the CDR3 is TGCGCCAGCAGCCAAGAGTCTGGGGGTTCACCCCTCCACTTT.

The chain links TRBV27 to TRBJ1-2; perhaps TRBD1 as D (6 bases). This CDR3 comprises 17 residues. V was shortened by 5 bases and J by 0 bases, with 19 bases between the two germline ends. The V gene's germline CDR1 is MNHEY and CDR2 SMNVEV (reference sequence). The CDR3 sequence is CASSGGATVTTNYGYTF. CDR3 bases: TGTGCCAGCAGTGGGGGGGCGACCGTTACTACTAACTATGGCTACACCTTC.

This clone was seen a single time. The CDR3 loop reads CAILEVGGPLNEQFF. The CDR3 region has the DNA TGTGCCATATTGGAGGTAGGGGGCCCTCTCAATGAGCAGTTCTTC. The chain uses TRBV10-3 and TRBJ2-1, with 7 bases identical to TRBD1. The V gene's germline CDR1 is ENHRY and CDR2 SYGVKD. This CDR3 spans 15 amino acids. The trim removed 9 bases at V and 6 bases at J, leaving 14 bases unmatched.

V usage is TRBV25-1 and J usage is TRBJ2-2, with 12 bases identical to TRBD1. The germline CDR1 and CDR2 sequences are MGHDK and SYGVNS. The CDR3 has 15 residues. V shed 4 bases and J 6 bases; nucleotides not matched to a gene: 3. CDR3 amino acids: CASSARDRGPGELFF. DNA for the CDR3: TGTGCCAGCAGTGCACGGGACAGGGGGCCCGGGGAGCTGTTTTTT.

The rearrangement uses TRBV5-6 and TRBJ2-7; D is undetermined. The CDR3 totals 13 residues. CDR1 is SGHDT, CDR2 YYEEEE, per germline. V gave up 1 base and J gave up 3 bases, with 8 bases separating them. The CDR3 reads CASSLSHFYEQYF. The CDR3, as DNA: TGTGCCAGCAGCTTGAGTCATTTCTACGAGCAGTACTTC.

The chain combines TRBV6-6 with TRBJ2-1; 7 positions match TRBD2. Per germline, CDR1 MNHNY and CDR2 SVGAGI (reference sequence). V was clipped by 8 bases and J by 10 bases; unmatched bases: 17. The CDR3 totals 15 residues. CDR3 nucleotides: TGTGCCAGCGATACACCGGGACTGCCCGGGGGGGAGCAGTTCTTC. Protein sequence: CASDTPGLPGGEQFF.

The chain has TRBV27 and TRBJ1-1; D remains unclear. The germline gives CDR1 MNHEY, CDR2 SMNVEV (reference sequence). The ends were cut back, 8 bases at V and 0 bases at J, with 10 bases in the middle. There are 13 residues in the CDR3. The CDR3 reads CASSMGMNTEAFF. The CDR3 nucleotides are TGTGCCAGCTCCATGGGAATGAACACTGAAGCTTTCTTT.

The chain employs TRBV6-5 and TRBJ1-4; 7 nucleotides align to TRBD1. This CDR3 is built from 16 residues. Germline V gives CDR1 MNHEY, CDR2 SVGAGI. Trimming took 2 bases from V and 3 from J; bases not matched to a gene: 6. The CDR3 sequence is CASSYDREPSNEKLFF. In nucleotides, the CDR3 is TGTGCCAGCAGTTACGACAGGGAGCCCTCTAATGAAAAACTGTTTTTT.

The V call is TRBV27, the J call TRBJ2-1, with 8 bases that match TRBD1. CDR3 length: 14 amino acids. V lost 7 bases, J lost 8 bases, and 10 bases stayed unmatched. The V gene's germline CDR1 is MNHEY and CDR2 SMNVEV (reference sequence). The CDR3 DNA reads as TGTGCCAGCAAGGTGTGGACAGGGAGCGATGAGCAGTTCTTC. It specifies CASKVWTGSDEQFF.

V is TRBV29-1 and J is TRBJ2-2; 9 bases agree with TRBD1. Germline CDR1 and CDR2: SQVTM and ANQGSEA. Trimming at V came to 7 bases and at J to 5 bases, leaving 14 bases not matched to a gene. The CDR3 has 16 residues. Written as DNA, the CDR3 is TGCAGCGCCAAAATACGCCGGACAGGGGAGACCGGGGAGCTGTTTTTT. It specifies CSAKIRRTGETGELFF.

The rearrangement joins TRBV27 to TRBJ2-7; D is ambiguous. The CDR3 spans 14 residues. Between the trimmed V and J ends, which lost 3 bases and 5 bases, there was a span of 14 bases. CDR1 and CDR2 from the germline V gene are MNHEY and SMNVEV (reference sequence). CDR3 in DNA: TGTGCCAGCAGTTTCGGAGAGGCCGTAGACGAGCAGTACTTC. It encodes CASSFGEAVDEQYF.

The gene calls are TRBV5-1 and TRBJ2-7, with a weak D call TRBD1 (7 bases). Germline CDR1 SGHRS, CDR2 YFSETQ. This CDR3 contains 14 residues. Trimming shortened V by 4 bases and J by 2 bases, and 13 bases separated the two germline ends. CDR3 nucleotide sequence: TGCGCCAGCAGCAGCAGGGGGGCGCCCTACGAGCAGTACTTC. Its protein product is CASSSRGAPYEQYF.

The rearrangement joins TRBV5-1 to TRBJ2-1; weak D call: TRBD1 (5 bases). Between the trimmed V and J ends, which lost 3 bases and 5 bases, there was a span of 12 bases. CDR1 and CDR2 from the germline V gene are SGHRS and YFSETQ. This CDR3 contains 14 residues. CDR3 loop: CASSSVMTDNEQFF. The CDR3 DNA is TGCGCCAGCAGCTCGGTGATGACAGACAATGAGCAGTTCTTC.

This chain joins TRBV7-3 and TRBJ2-3; weak D call: TRBD1 (6 bases). This CDR3 has 16 amino acids. The V gene's germline CDR1 is SGHTA and CDR2 FQGTGA. The V gene lost 3 bases and the J gene lost 3 bases, with 16 bases spanning the gap. The CDR3 protein is CASSLDDRQGTDTQYF. DNA of the CDR3: TGTGCCAGCAGCTTGGACGATCGGCAGGGGACAGATACGCAGTATTTT.

The chain links TRBV27 to TRBJ2-1; perhaps D is TRBD1 or TRBD2 (6 bases each). The germline gives CDR1 MNHEY, CDR2 SMNVEV (reference sequence). The ends were cut back, 5 bases at V and 4 bases at J, with 9 bases in the middle. The length of the CDR3 is 13 residues. Written as DNA, the CDR3 is TGTGCCAGCAGTCAAGGGGGGTACAATGAGCAGTTCTTC. This codes for CASSQGGYNEQFF.

CDR3 in amino acids: CASSVGGAPAGYEQYF. The DNA for the CDR3 is TGTGCCAGCAGCGTAGGAGGGGCTCCAGCGGGCTACGAGCAGTACTTC. The chain joins TRBV9 to TRBJ2-7; maybe TRBD2 (6 bases). The CDR3 length is 16 residues. V was shortened by 0 bases and J by 3 bases, with 16 bases between the two germline ends. Germline V gene data show CDR1 as SGDLS and CDR2 as YYNGEE.

The chain recombines TRBV6-5 with TRBJ1-5; D not certain. Trimming stripped 6 bases from V and 2 bases from J, with 14 bases between. Germline values: CDR1 MNHEY, CDR2 SVGAGI. The CDR3 is 15 amino acids. This CDR3 reads CASSSGPSGNQPQHF. The CDR3 DNA is TGTGCCAGCAGCTCCGGCCCGAGTGGCAATCAGCCCCAGCATTTT.

The gene calls are TRBV27 and TRBJ2-1, with 8 bases matching TRBD2. This CDR3 has 16 residues. CDR1 and CDR2 from the germline V gene are MNHEY and SMNVEV (reference sequence). With V trimmed by 2 bases and J by 9 bases, 12 bases remained unmatched. CDR3 DNA: TGTGCCAGCAGTTTACCCCCCGCGGGGGGCATTGGTGAGCAGTTCTTC. Its protein is CASSLPPAGGIGEQFF.

The rearrangement uses TRBV7-9 and TRBJ2-3; 12 bases match TRBD2. V gave up 8 bases and J gave up 3 bases; unmatched junction bases: 12. CDR1 SEHNR and CDR2 FQNEAQ come from the germline V gene (reference sequence). This CDR3 has 17 residues. The CDR3 DNA follows: TGTGCCAGCGCGAGGGCTAGCGGGGGGGCCGGGACAGATACGCAGTATTTT. This codes for CASARASGGAGTDTQYF. Variable domain in full (rest from reference TRBV7-9 and TRBJ2-3): DTGVSQNPRHKITKRGQNVTFRCDPISEHNRLYWYRQTLGQGPEFLTYFQNEAQLEKSRLLSDRFSAERPKGSFSTLEIQRTEQGDSAMYLCASARASGGAGTDTQYFGPGTRLTVL.

V is TRBV27 and J is TRBJ2-2, with a possible D match to TRBD2 (6 bases). Germline CDR1 is MNHEY and CDR2 is SMNVEV (reference sequence). The V and J ends lost 2 bases and 5 bases respectively, with 9 bases between them. The CDR3 consists of 14 residues. The CDR3 nucleotides are TGTGCCAGCAGTTTAGGGCTAGCGACCGGGGAGCTGTTTTTT. Its protein product is CASSLGLATGELFF.

The rearrangement links TRBV5-6 to TRBJ1-1, with D hard to call. Germline CDR1 SGHDT, CDR2 YYEEEE. The CDR3 is 14 residues long. Trimming removed 5 bases from V and 1 base from J, with 12 bases in between. CDR3 nucleotides: TGTGCCAGCAGACGCGGTTGGGGGAACACTGAAGCTTTCTTT. This codes for CASRRGWGNTEAFF.

The rearrangement joins TRBV10-1 to TRBJ2-1; no definite D call. The germline V gene has CDR1 WNHNN and CDR2 SYGVQD (reference sequence). Trimming shortened V by 0 bases and J by 6 bases, and 9 bases separated the two germline ends. The CDR3 has 14 amino acids. The CDR3 spells CASSESAPLNEQFF. The CDR3 DNA is TGCGCCAGCAGTGAGTCGGCCCCCCTCAATGAGCAGTTCTTC.

This chain uses TRBV7-8 with TRBJ1-1; the match to TRBD1 covers 10 bases. Unmatched junction bases numbered 6, after V lost 5 bases and J lost 0 bases. CDR1 is SGHVS and CDR2 is FQNEAQ in the germline V gene. The CDR3 runs to 16 residues. Here the CDR3 reads CASSKGQGRLNTEAFF. The CDR3 DNA reads TGTGCCAGCAGCAAGGGACAGGGGAGGTTGAACACTGAAGCTTTCTTT.

This clone was recorded only once. The J gene is TRBJ2-7, the V gene TRBV5-1; D possibly matches TRBD1 or TRBD2 (5 bases each). V was pared by 0 bases and J by 5 bases, with 12 bases between. CDR1 is SGHRS, CDR2 YFSETQ, per germline. The CDR3 runs 14 residues. The DNA for the CDR3 is TGCGCCAGCAGCTTGGGGTCCTTGGGGGACGAGCAGTACTTC. The encoded protein is CASSLGSLGDEQYF.